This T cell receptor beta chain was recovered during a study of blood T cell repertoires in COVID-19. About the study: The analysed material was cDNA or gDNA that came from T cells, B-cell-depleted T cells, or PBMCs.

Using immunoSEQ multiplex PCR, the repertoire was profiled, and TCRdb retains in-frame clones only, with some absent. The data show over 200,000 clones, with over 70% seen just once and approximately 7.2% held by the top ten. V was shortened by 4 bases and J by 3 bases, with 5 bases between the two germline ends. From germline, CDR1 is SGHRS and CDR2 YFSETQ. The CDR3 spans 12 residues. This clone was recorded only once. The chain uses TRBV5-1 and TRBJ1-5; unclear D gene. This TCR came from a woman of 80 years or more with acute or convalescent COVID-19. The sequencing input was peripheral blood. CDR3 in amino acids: CASSLYNQPQHF. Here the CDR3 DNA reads TGCGCCAGCAGCCTTTACAATCAGCCCCAGCATTTT.